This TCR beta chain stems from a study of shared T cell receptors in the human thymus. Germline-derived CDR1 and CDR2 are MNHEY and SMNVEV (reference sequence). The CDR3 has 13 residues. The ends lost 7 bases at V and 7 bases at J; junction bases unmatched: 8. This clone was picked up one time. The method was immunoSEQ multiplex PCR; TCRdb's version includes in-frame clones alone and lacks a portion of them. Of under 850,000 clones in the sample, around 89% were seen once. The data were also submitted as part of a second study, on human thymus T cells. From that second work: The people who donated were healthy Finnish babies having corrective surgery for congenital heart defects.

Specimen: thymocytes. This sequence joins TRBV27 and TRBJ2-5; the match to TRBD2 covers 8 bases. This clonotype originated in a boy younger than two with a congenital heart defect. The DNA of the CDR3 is TGTGCCAGCACCCCCCGGGGGGGCCCGACCCAGTACTTC. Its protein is CASTPRGGPTQYF.